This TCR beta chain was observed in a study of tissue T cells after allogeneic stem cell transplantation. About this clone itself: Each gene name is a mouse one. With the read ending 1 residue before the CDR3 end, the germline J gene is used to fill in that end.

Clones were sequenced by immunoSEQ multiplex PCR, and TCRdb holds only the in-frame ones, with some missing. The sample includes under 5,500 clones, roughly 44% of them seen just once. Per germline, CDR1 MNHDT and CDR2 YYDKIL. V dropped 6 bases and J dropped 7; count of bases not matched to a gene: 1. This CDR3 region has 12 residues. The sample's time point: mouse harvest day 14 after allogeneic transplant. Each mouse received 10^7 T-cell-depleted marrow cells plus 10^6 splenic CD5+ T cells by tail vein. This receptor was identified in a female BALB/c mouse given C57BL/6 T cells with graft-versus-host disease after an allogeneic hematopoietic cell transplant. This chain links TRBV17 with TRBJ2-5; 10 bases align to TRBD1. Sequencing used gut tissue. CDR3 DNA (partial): TGTGCTAGCAGGACAGGGGGCCACACCCAGTAC. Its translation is CASRTGGHTQY. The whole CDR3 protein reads CASRTGGHTQYF.